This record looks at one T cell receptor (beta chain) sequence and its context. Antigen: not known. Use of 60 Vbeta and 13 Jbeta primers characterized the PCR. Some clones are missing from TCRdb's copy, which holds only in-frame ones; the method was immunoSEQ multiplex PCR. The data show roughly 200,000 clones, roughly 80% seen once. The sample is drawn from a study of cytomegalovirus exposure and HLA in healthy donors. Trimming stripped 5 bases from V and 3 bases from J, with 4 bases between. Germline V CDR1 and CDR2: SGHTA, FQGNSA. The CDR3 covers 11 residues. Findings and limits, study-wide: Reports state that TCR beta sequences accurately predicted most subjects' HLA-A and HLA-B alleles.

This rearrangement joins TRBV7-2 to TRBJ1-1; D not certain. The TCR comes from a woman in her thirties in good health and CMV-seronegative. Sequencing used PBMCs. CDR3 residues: CASSPYTEAFF. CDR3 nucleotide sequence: TGTGCCAGCAGCCCCTACACTGAAGCTTTCTTT.